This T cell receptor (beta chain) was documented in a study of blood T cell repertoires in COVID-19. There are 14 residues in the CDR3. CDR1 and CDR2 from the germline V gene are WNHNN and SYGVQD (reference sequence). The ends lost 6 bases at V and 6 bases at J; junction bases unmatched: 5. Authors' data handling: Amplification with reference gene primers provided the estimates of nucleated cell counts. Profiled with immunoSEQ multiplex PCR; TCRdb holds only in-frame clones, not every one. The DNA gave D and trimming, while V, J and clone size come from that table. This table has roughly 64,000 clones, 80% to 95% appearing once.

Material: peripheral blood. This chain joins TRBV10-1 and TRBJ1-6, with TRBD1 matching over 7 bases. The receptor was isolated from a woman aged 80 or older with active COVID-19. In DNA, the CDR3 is TGCGCCAGCAGCCCGGGACAGCCTAATTCACCCCTCCACTTT. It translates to CASSPGQPNSPLHF.